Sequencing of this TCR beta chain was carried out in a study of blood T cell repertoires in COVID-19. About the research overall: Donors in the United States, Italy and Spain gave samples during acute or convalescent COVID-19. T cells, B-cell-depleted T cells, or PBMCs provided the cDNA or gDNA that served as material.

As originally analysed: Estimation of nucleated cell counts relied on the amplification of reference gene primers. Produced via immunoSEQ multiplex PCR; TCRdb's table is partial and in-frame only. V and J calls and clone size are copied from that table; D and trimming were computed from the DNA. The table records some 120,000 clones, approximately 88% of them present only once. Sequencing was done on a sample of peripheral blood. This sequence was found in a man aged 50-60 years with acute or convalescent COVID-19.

This chain's CDR3 is CASSQDYNEQFF. The CDR3 DNA is TGTGCCAGCAGCCAGGACTACAATGAGCAGTTCTTC. This chain links TRBV7-9 with TRBJ2-1; D gene uncertain. V was cut by 5 bases and J by 3 bases, with 5 bases left in between. The CDR3 is 12 residues long. Germline CDR1 is SEHNR and CDR2 is FQNEAQ (reference sequence).